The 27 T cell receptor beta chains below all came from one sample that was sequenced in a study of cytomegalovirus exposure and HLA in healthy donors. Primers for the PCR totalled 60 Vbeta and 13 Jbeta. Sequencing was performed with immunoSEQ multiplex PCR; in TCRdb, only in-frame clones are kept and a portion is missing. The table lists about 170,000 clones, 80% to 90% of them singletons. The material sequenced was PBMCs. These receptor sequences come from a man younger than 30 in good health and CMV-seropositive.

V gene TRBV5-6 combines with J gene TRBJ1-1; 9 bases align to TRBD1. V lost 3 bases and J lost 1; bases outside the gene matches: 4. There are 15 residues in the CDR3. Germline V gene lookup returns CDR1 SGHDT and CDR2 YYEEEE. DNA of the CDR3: TGTGCCAGCAGCTCTGACAGGGGGGCGAACACTGAAGCTTTCTTT. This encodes CASSSDRGANTEAFF.

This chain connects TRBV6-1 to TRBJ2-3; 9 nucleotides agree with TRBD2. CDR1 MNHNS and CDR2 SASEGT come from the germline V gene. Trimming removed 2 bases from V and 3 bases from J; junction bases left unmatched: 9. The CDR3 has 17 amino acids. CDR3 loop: CASSEWGSGGLTDTQYF. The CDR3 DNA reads TGTGCCAGCAGTGAATGGGGTAGCGGGGGTTTGACAGATACGCAGTATTTT.

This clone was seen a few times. This CDR3 is CASSIPQTGGNTIYF. DNA for the CDR3: TGTGCCAGTAGTATCCCGCAGACAGGGGGGAACACCATATATTTT. This chain joins TRBV19 and TRBJ1-3, with TRBD1 identical over 9 bases. J lost 7 bases, V lost 3 bases, and 7 bases had no gene match. There are 15 residues in the CDR3. Germline CDR1 is LNHDA and CDR2 is SQIVND (reference sequence).

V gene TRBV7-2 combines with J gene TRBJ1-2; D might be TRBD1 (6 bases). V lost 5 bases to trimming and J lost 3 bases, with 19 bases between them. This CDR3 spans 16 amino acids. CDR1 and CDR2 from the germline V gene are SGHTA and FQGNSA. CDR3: CASSLTSTGGHYGYTF. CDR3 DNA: TGTGCCAGCAGCCTCACTTCGACCGGGGGGCACTATGGCTACACCTTC.

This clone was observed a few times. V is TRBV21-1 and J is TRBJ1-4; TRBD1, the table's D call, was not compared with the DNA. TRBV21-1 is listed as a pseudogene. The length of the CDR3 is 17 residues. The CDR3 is CASSLQGAVGANEKLFF. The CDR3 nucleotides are TGTGCCAGCAGCCTACAGGGGGCAGTCGGGGCTAATGAAAAACTGTTTTTT.

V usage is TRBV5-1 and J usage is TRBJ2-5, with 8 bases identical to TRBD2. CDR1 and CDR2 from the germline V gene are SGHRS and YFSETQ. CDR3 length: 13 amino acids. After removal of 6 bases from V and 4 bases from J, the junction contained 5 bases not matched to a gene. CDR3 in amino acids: CASNTAGGETQYF. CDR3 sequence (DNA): TGCGCCAGCAACACCGCGGGAGGAGAGACCCAGTACTTC.

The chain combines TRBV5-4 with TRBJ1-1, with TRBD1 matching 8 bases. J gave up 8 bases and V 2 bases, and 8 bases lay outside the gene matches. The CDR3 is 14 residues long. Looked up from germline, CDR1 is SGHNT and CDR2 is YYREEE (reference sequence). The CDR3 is CASSFGQGASEAFF. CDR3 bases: TGTGCCAGCAGCTTCGGGCAGGGGGCGTCAGAAGCTTTCTTT.

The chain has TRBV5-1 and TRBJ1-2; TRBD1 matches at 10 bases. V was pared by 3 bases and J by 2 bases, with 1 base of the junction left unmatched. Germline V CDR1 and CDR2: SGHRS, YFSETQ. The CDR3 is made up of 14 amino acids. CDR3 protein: CASSSGQGNYGYTF. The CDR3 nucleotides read TGCGCCAGCAGCTCGGGACAGGGGAACTATGGCTACACCTTC.

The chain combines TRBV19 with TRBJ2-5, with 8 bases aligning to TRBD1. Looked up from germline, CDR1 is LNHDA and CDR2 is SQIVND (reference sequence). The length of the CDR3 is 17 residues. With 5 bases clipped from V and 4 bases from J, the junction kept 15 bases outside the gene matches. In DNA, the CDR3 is TGTGCCAGTAGTGCAGGGGGCCTCCGGGGGAAGGGAGAGACCCAGTACTTC. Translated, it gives CASSAGGLRGKGETQYF.

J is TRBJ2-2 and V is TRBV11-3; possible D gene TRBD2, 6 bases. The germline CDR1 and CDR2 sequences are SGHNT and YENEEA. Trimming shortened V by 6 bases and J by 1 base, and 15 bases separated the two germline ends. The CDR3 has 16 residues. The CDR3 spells CASSRTGTLNTGELFF. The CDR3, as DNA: TGTGCCAGCAGTCGCACCGGGACTCTGAACACCGGGGAGCTGTTTTTT.

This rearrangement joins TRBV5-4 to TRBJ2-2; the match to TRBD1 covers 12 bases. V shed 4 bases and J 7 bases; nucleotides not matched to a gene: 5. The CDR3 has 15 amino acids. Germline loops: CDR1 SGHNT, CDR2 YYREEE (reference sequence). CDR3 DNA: TGTGCCAGCAGCACGGGACAGGGGGCCGGCGGGGAGCTGTTTTTT. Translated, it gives CASSTGQGAGGELFF.

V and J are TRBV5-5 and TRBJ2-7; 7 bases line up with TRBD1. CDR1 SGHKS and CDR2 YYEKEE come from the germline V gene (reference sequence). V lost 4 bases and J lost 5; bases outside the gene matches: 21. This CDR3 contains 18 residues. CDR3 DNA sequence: TGTGCCAGCAGCGATAAAACCATAACGGGACAGAGACTCGACGAGCAGTACTTC. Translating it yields CASSDKTITGQRLDEQYF.

The CDR3 sequence is CATSSPAGERLAADTQYF. The CDR3 coding sequence is TGTGCCACCAGCAGTCCCGCAGGGGAGCGGTTGGCGGCAGATACGCAGTATTTT. This sequence joins TRBV15 and TRBJ2-3; a possible D gene is TRBD1 (6 bases). The CDR3 totals 18 residues. Germline loops: CDR1 LNHNV, CDR2 YYDKDF (reference sequence). V lost 3 bases, J lost 4 bases, and 23 bases lay in between.

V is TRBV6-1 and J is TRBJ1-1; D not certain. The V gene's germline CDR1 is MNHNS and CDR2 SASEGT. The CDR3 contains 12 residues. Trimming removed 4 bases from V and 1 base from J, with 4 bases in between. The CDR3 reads CASSVQNTEAFF. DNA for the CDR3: TGTGCCAGCAGTGTACAGAACACTGAAGCTTTCTTT.

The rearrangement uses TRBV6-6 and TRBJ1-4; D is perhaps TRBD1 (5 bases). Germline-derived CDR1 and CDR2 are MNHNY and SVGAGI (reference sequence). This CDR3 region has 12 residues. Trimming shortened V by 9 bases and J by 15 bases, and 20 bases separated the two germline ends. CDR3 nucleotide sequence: TGTGCCAGTTCCGGGACTGACATTTTGGTGTTTTTT. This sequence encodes CASSGTDILVFF.

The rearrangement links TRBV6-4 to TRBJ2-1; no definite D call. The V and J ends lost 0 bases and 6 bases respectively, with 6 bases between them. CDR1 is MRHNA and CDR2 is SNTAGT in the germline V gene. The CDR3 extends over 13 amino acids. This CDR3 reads CASSDSSSNEQFF. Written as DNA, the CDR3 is TGTGCCAGCAGTGACTCTAGTTCCAATGAGCAGTTCTTC.

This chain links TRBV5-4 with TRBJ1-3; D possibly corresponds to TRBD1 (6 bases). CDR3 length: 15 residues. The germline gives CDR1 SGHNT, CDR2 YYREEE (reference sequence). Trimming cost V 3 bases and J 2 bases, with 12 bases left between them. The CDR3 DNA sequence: TGTGCCAGCAGCTCACAGGGTGAAGCTGGAAACACCATATATTTT. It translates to CASSSQGEAGNTIYF.

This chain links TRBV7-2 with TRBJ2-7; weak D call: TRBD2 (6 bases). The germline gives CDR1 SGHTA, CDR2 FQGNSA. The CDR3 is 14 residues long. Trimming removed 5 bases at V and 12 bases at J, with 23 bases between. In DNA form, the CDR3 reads TGTGCCAGCAGCCCATCCGGGGGAGCCTCCCTCGTGTACTTC. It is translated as CASSPSGGASLVYF.

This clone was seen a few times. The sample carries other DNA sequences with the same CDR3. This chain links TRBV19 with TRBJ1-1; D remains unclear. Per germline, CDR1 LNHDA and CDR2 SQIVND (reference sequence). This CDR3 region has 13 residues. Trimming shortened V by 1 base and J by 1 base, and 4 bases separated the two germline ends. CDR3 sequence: CASSIGQNTEAFF. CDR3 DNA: TGTGCCAGTAGTATAGGACAGAACACTGAAGCTTTCTTT.

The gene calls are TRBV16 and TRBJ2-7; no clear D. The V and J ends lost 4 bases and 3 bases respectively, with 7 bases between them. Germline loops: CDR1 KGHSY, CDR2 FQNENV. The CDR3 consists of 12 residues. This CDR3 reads CASSRASYEQYF. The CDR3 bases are TGTGCCAGCAGCCGGGCAAGCTACGAGCAGTACTTC.

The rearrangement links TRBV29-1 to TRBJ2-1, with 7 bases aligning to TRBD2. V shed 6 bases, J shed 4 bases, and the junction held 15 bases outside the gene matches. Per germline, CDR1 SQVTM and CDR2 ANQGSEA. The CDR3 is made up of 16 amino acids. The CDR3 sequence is CSVEPSGAGVYNEQFF. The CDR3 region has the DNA TGCAGCGTGGAACCCTCCGGGGCGGGGGTTTACAATGAGCAGTTCTTC.

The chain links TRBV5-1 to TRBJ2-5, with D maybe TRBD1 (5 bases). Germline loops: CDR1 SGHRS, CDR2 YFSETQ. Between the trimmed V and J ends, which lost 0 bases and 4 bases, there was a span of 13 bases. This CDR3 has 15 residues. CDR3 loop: CASSLVTAPGETQYF. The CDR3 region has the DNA TGCGCCAGCAGCTTGGTGACAGCTCCGGGAGAGACCCAGTACTTC.

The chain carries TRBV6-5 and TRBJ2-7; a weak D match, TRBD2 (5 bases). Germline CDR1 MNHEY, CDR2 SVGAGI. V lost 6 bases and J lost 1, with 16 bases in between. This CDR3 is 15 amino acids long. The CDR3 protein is CASSPSSRRSYEQYF. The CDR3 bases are TGTGCCAGCAGCCCTAGCAGCCGCAGGTCCTACGAGCAGTACTTC.

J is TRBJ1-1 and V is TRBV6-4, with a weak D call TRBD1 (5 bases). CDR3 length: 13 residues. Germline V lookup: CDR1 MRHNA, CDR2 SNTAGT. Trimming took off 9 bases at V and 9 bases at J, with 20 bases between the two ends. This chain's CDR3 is CASSTGVGFKAFF. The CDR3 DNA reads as TGTGCCAGTTCGACGGGGGTTGGGTTTAAAGCTTTCTTT.

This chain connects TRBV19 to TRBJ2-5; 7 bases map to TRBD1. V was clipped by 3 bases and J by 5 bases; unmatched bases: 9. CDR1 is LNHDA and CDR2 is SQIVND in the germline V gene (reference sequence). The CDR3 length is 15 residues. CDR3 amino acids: CASSIDRDQEETQYF. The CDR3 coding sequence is TGTGCCAGTAGTATCGACAGGGACCAGGAGGAGACCCAGTACTTC.

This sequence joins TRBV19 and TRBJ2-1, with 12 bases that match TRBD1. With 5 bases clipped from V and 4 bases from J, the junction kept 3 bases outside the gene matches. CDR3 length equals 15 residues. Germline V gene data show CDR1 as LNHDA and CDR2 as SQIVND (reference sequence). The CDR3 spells CASSVGQGAYNEQFF. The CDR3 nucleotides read TGTGCCAGTAGTGTGGGACAGGGGGCATACAATGAGCAGTTCTTC.

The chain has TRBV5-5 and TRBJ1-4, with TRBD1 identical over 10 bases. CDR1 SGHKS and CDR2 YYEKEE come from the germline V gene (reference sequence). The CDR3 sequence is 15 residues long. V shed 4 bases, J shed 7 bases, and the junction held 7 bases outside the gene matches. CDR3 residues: CASSPGDRGTEKLFF. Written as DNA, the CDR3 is TGTGCCAGCAGCCCGGGGGACAGGGGAACTGAAAAACTGTTTTTT.